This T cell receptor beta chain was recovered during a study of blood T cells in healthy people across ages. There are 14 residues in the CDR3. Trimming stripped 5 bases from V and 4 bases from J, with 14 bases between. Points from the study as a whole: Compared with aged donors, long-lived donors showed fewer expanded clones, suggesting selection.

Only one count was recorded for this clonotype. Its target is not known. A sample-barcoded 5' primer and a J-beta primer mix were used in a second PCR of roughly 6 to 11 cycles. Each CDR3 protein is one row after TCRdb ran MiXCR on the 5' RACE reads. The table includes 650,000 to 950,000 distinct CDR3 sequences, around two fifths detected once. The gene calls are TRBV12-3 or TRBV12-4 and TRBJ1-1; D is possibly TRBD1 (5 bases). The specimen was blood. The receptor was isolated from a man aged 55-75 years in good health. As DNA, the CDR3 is TGTGCCAGCAGTACCCGAGGCGGGGGCACTGAAGCTTTCTTT. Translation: CASSTRGGGTEAFF.